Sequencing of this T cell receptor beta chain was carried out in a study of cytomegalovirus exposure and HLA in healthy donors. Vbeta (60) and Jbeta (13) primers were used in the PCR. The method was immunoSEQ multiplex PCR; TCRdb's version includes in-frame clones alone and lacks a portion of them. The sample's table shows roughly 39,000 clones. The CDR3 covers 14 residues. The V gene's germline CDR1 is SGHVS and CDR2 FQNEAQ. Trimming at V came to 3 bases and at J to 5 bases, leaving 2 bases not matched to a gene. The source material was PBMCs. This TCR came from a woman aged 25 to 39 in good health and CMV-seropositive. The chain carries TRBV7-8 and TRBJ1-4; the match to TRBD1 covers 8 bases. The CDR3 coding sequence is TGTGCCAGCAGCTTGACAGGGGCAAATGAAAAACTGTTTTTT. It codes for CASSLTGANEKLFF.